This TCR beta chain was sequenced in a study of read filtering for tumor transcriptome and immune sequencing (TCRdb year 2020). Study-wide context: Of the patients in the cohort, approximately 16 were male and over twelve were female, and their mean age was about 72 years, with a range of roughly 40 to 80. Per sample, about 4.05 to 10.27 million TCR-region mapped reads were obtained with IR-seq, compared with only 85 to 1273 with RNA-seq. After DNase treatment, whole-transcriptome libraries were prepared with the TruSeq RNA Access Library Prep Kit. As a main aim, a read-filtering strategy for immune repertoire data was addressed, with the specific question being whether clonotypes supported by a single read should be removed. By revised international staging, roughly 8 patients were R-ISS I, under 20 were R-ISS II and over five were R-ISS III. Using the same bone marrow samples, the study ran both targeted immune repertoire sequencing and bulk whole-transcriptome sequencing and then compared the TCR repertoires from each method. Overall results and qualifications from the work: The correlation between IR-seq and RNA-seq shared clonotype proportions was increased by removal of single-read clonotypes. In IR-seq, about 82% of clonotypes but 3% to 4.5% of total reads were represented by single-read clonotypes, whereas in RNA-seq, about 69% of clonotypes and approximately 40% of reads were represented by single-read clonotypes. Rather than purified T cells, the sorted CD138-negative fraction was a mixed bone marrow immune population. Compared with RNA-seq, IR-seq captured clonotypes at much greater depth and more reliably, and a smaller IR-seq throughput was enough to identify most of the shared clonotypes.

V is pruned by 5 bases and J by 9 bases, leaving 7 bases of the junction without a gene match. The germline V gene provides CDR1 SGHVS and CDR2 FQNEAQ. Spanning cysteine to phenylalanine, the CDR3 consists of 14 amino acids. The only DNA kept is the CDR3, 42 bases in frame from the first base. This clonotype was seen ten or more times. The antigen it binds to is not known. There are no base qualities to consult, and no much larger clone falls within one base. The Immunoverse kit was used to build TCR libraries from about 430 ng RNA, with molecular barcoded adaptors covering alpha/delta and beta/gamma chains. TCR library preparation was performed with the same RNA that was used for transcriptome sequencing. TCR libraries were sequenced on an Illumina HiSeq 4000 with 2 x 150 cycles. For the original study's pipeline: TCR reads were aligned to human V, D, J and C references and assembled into CDR3 clonotypes with MiXCR, including quality filtering and error correction. Clonotype counts and gene usage diversity were analyzed with the tcR package in R. Raw mapping reads were checked after the RNA-seq reads had been mapped by STAR aligner version 2.5.3a onto the human GRCh37 genome. To test how sequencing depth affects detected clonotypes, IR-seq fastq files were randomly downsampled with Seqtk 1.3. The raw public data were reprocessed by TCRdb itself: fastp quality trimming at Q25, MiXCR clonotype calling, in-frame beta chains only. CDR3 protein sequences are deduplicated, and each keeps its most common genes and DNA. These V and J calls originate from TCRdb's pipeline instead of the authors' own analysis. This sample comprises over 55,000 distinct CDR3 sequences, about 15% of them detected only once. Jointly, the top ten make up under 55% of the sample.

Bone marrow was sampled from every patient at the time of active disease. Bone marrow mononuclear cells were isolated by Ficoll-Hypaque density gradient centrifugation. CD138-negative cells were obtained by negative selection after labeling with CD138 magnetic microbeads on a MACS separator, removing myeloma plasma cells. Flow cytometry with CD138 antibodies on an Attune NxT was used to check how pure the isolated cells were. Total RNA was extracted using TRIzol reagent and was quantified on a NanoDrop spectrophotometer. For each patient, the CD138-negative bone marrow sample underwent paired RNA-seq and IR-seq.

The chain uses TRBV7-8 and TRBJ2-1; 10 central bases correspond to TRBD2. The material sequenced was a population of CD138-negative cells sorted from bone marrow. This sample's cell subset or site label indicates: bone marrow mononuclear cells depleted of CD138+ plasma/myeloma cells by negative magnetic selection. The receptor's source is a donor at least 40 years old with multiple myeloma. Here is the DNA: TGTGCCAGCAGCCCTAGCGGGAGAGAGGGTGAGCAGTTCTTC. Translated, it gives CASSPSGREGEQFF.